This T cell receptor (beta chain) is drawn from a study of cytomegalovirus exposure and HLA in healthy donors (dated by TCRdb to about 2017). In terms of the full investigation: An earlier analysis of several hundred of the donors reported about 250 Gb of sequence data and around 110 million unique TCR beta sequences from roughly 200 million T cells. HLA typing covered class I and class II loci at four-digit resolution. Rather than using new phenotypic data, the later analysis identified candidate immune exposures from TCR beta sequences and from how often those sequences occurred across donors. The study used immunosequencing to profile the T cell repertoires of several hundred subjects and linked those repertoires to cytomegalovirus serostatus. Typing coverage differed by locus: A, B, C, DRB1 and DQB1 were typed in roughly 620-630 donors, DQA1 in approximately 520, DPA1 in approximately 600, and DPB1 in approximately 450. Along with the roughly 670-subject first cohort, a separate validation cohort of over 90 different subjects was used. Every repertoire in the discovery cohort had been generated on one and the same sequencing platform. A later genetic analysis took genome-wide SNP genotypes for 398 of the 666 donors and used that subset as a discovery cohort. A later analysis re-examined previously published TCR beta repertoires from more than 600 donors and added high-resolution HLA genotyping to investigate patterns of TCR occurrence. In an earlier analysis of roughly 540 of the donors, high-throughput TCR beta sequencing was used to judge whether each TCR beta V gene segment behaved as functional or pseudogenic. High-throughput TCR immunosequencing, statistical association of individual TCRs with disease status, and machine learning were combined to predict cytomegalovirus infection status. The study was designed to test whether signatures of past pathogen exposure could be identified by cataloging public T cell receptors. The genetic ancestry cluster associated with self-reported Caucasian donors included 81% of the roughly 360 genotyped donors. Across 398 genotyped donors of the cohort, an average of approximately 200,000 unique TCR beta nucleotide sequences per donor were sequenced, and roughly 20% of those sequences were non-productive. Donor age, sex, ethnicity and CMV serostatus were compiled together with the repertoire data. Several DR-DQ haplotypes were handled as single units for association and clustering, since linkage in the cohort was strong. An early release that covered approximately 600 HLA-typed donors contained 300 to 350 gigabases of sequencing data and 75 million to 100 million unique TCR sequences. General study outcomes and caveats: Specific HLA alleles were associated with 15,000 to 20,000 TCR beta sequences at a false discovery rate of 0.05 in a later analysis. In this cohort, only TCR beta chains were sequenced, and detectable features were limited by the absence of alpha or paired-chain data. A cluster of highly shared sequence variants was judged likely to be a technical artifact of the sequencing pipeline. Presence/absence analyses assumed roughly uniform sequencing depth across donors, an assumption that may not hold. Compared with equally common non-associated chains, HLA-associated TCR beta chains in a later analysis were more clonally expanded and had lower generation probabilities. According to a later analysis, parvovirus B19, influenza, CMV and Epstein-Barr virus appeared linked to several top co-occurrence clusters. Across donors, most TCR sequences were observed very rarely, whereas some public TCRs were present in many individuals. In a later genetic analysis, fewer N-insertions in productive TCRs were reported among donors in an Asian-associated ancestry cluster than the 666-donor mean. In an earlier analysis of roughly 560 of the donors, most TCR beta V segments were observed in productive rearrangements about 87% or about 30% of the time, broadly matching IMGT annotations. According to a later analysis, TCR association rates differed among HLA loci, with DRB1 alleles showing the most associated TCRs and HLA-C alleles showing the fewest. In vitro tests confirmed that a few of the cytomegalovirus-associated TCR beta chains recognize cytomegalovirus antigens. When HLA alleles, especially DR and DQ, strongly co-occurred, attributing TCR associations to individual alleles was difficult. Linkage disequilibrium might explain the correlated functional status among segregating V segments, but an unknown experimental factor could not be excluded. Cytomegalovirus status was reported to be diagnosed by the classifier with high specificity and sensitivity in both the original and validation cohorts. In the study, some 160 TCR beta chains were listed as associated with cytomegalovirus. Some IMGT-functional V segments, including TRBV6-2 and TRBV6-3, could not be told apart with the 87-base-pair reads, so those segments were excluded. V-gene and J-gene trimming of TCR beta chains was associated with a missense DCLRE1C variant in a later genetic analysis, and the association was replicated in an independent cohort. For the cohort, immune exposure information was limited to CMV serostatus. A further reported finding was that TCR beta sequences accurately predicted the HLA-A and HLA-B alleles for most subjects in the first cohort. The earlier analysis of around 600 of the donors excluded over 15 rarely observed V segments, including chromosome 9 orphons, because counts were too low. Most CMV-associated TCR beta chains appeared to be HLA-restricted in a later analysis, and the HLA associations seemed to be driven largely by CMV exposure. Because HLA typing was missing for some donors at each locus, association tests included only the typed subset. The authors suggested that the approach could potentially be generalized to other disease states and immunological phenotypes.

The cohort consisted of more than 650 healthy bone marrow donors. All cohort members were sampled while nominally healthy, although unrecorded immune exposures were likely present. The donor tested CMV seronegative and was one of the 352 seronegative cohort members. Every donor gave a peripheral blood sample, and the peripheral blood mononuclear cells from that sample were used for TCR beta sequencing. The Qiagen DNeasy Blood Extraction Kit was used to extract genomic DNA from the blood cell samples. Per the germline V gene (reference sequence), SEHNR is the CDR1 and FQNEAQ is the CDR2. The cysteine opens and the phenylalanine closes a CDR3 of 15 amino acids. The CDR3 DNA has 45 bases and is translated from base 1. At the junction V is shortened by 5 bases and J by 0 bases, with 13 bases in between. This clone has a handful of counts. The antigen it recognizes is unknown. Within one base of it there is no much larger clone, and no base qualities were kept.

The library was made by the immunoSEQ multiplex PCR assay. The multiplex PCR relied on a mix of 60 forward primers for TCR Vbeta segments and 13 reverse primers for TCR Jbeta segments. Amplification of the CDR3 region of rearranged TCR beta genes was performed with a multiplex PCR assay on genomic DNA. The amplified TCR beta libraries were sequenced on the Illumina HiSeq System as 87-base-pair reads. The authors' analysis ran thus. A later analysis counted tens of millions of unique TCR beta chains across the 640 or so repertoires, and roughly 9.9 million of these chains were shared by at least two donors. Raw reads were error-corrected and collapsed into unique sequences with a nearest-neighbor algorithm that merged closely related sequences to remove PCR and sequencing errors. Alignment of CDR3 sequences to IMGT reference sequences was used to assign V, D and J gene segments. For a sequence to be retained, a match of at least six nucleotides was required to both a V gene segment and a J gene segment. Rearrangements were classified as productive when the CDR3 lacked stop codons and remained in frame with V and J, and all other rearrangements were classified as non-productive. CDR3 was defined according to IMGT convention as the region running from the second conserved V-encoded cysteine to the conserved J-encoded phenylalanine. Sequences without an unambiguous match to a single V gene segment were excluded from the earlier analysis of about 630 of the donors. In an earlier analysis of several hundred of the donors, V segments were called functional above 56.7% productive rearrangements and were called segregating when the between-donor standard deviation exceeded 5%. A statistical classification framework was built to diagnose cytomegalovirus status from the catalog of TCR beta chain sequences. A later analysis assigned V and J genes by comparing TCR nucleotide sequences with IMGT/GENE-DB human TR gene sequences. A later analysis assigned CDR3 sequences and most-parsimonious VDJ recombination scenarios with the TCRdist pipeline. A later analysis defined each TCR beta chain by its CDR3 amino acid sequence plus V-gene family, and excluded reads lacking a unique V-gene family. A later analysis removed 450 to 600 highly shared, low-generation-probability nucleotide sequences to deal with suspected cross-contamination and a sequencing artifact. A later analysis calculated a clonal expansion index for each public chain from normalized within-repertoire ranks of inferred template counts. Generation probabilities in a later analysis came from a VDJ recombination model fitted to out-of-frame rearrangements, and those results were checked against IGoR. In a later analysis, TCR-TCR, TCR-HLA and TCR-CMV co-occurrence was scored with hypergeometric tests, and a repertoire-size bias correction was applied to TCR pairs. False discovery rates were estimated in a later analysis by permuting HLA or CMV assignments 20 times. In a later analysis, co-occurring TCRs were grouped using DBSCAN, with TCRdist sequence similarity added in when clustering inside HLA-allele-positive subsets. Co-occurrence clustering excluded repertoires with fewer than 30,000 or more than 120,000 public chains, plus five with anomalous nucleotide sharing. The clones in this table, taken by TCRdb from immuneACCESS, are in-frame only. Not every clone is retained; where verified, under half of the shortfall comes from an unresolved V gene, and the cause of the rest is unknown. V and J calls plus clone size are reproduced from that table; the DNA served to infer D and trimming. Counted in this sample were fewer than 150,000 clones; 60% to 80% of them appeared once. 1.5% to 2% of the sample rests with the top ten.

The chain is encoded by TRBV7-9 joined to TRBJ1-1, with a weak D call of TRBD1 (6 bases match). Sequenced material: PBMCs. The sequence was collected from a woman in her 30s in good health and CMV-seronegative. DNA sequence: TGTGCCAGCAGCGCCCTAGACAGGCTGAACACTGAAGCTTTCTTT. Its product reads: CASSALDRLNTEAFF. Reference TRBV7-9 and TRBJ1-1 proteins supply the regions before and after the CDR3; the full variable domain is: DTGVSQNPRHKITKRGQNVTFRCDPISEHNRLYWYRQTLGQGPEFLTYFQNEAQLEKSRLLSDRFSAERPKGSFSTLEIQRTEQGDSAMYLCASSALDRLNTEAFFGQGTRLTVV.